These 21 T cell receptor beta chains were all obtained from the same sample, sequenced in a study of cytomegalovirus exposure and HLA in healthy donors. Primers included in the PCR were 60 Vbeta and 13 Jbeta primers. TCRdb's copy holds only in-frame clones and misses some; the assay was immunoSEQ multiplex PCR. In the table there are some 110,000 clones, under 85% of which are singletons. Sequencing was carried out using PBMCs. These receptors were collected from a man between 18 and 35 years old in good health and CMV-seronegative.

This clone was observed a single time. V is TRBV29-1 and J is TRBJ2-7, with D maybe TRBD2 (5 bases). The CDR3 has 11 residues. The V gene lost 2 bases and the J gene lost 5 bases, with 7 bases spanning the gap. Germline V gene sequence: CDR1 SQVTM, CDR2 ANQGSEA. The CDR3 protein is CSVERRNEQYF. Here the CDR3 DNA reads TGCAGCGTTGAAAGGAGGAACGAGCAGTACTTC.

This chain joins TRBV11-2 and TRBJ2-3, with 12 bases matching TRBD2. J lost 8 bases, V lost 5 bases, and 8 bases had no gene match. This CDR3 has 15 residues. The germline V gene encodes CDR1 SGHAT and CDR2 FQNNGV. The CDR3 is CASSHPSGRVRTQYF. As DNA, the CDR3 is TGTGCCAGCAGCCATCCTAGCGGGAGGGTACGTACGCAGTATTTT.

Concerning this clone: One end of the junction fails to match germline, which may point to a read error. Other DNA sequences in this specimen translate into the identical CDR3. This chain uses TRBV28 with TRBJ2-7, with D perhaps TRBD1 (6 bases). The V gene's germline CDR1 is MDHEN and CDR2 SYDVKM. The CDR3 totals 15 residues. CDR3 DNA: TGTGGCAGCGTATCCCTCGACAGGCCTTCCTACGAGCAGTACTTT. It translates to CGSVSLDRPSYEQYF.

V is TRBV15 and J is TRBJ2-7; D perhaps matches TRBD2 (6 bases). Trimming left V 2 bases short and J 2 bases short, with 19 bases between. Germline V gene lookup returns CDR1 LNHNV and CDR2 YYDKDF (reference sequence). There are 17 residues in the CDR3. The CDR3 sequence is CATSRPIPGTGAYEQYF. As DNA, the CDR3 is TGTGCCACCAGCAGACCTATACCCGGGACTGGCGCCTACGAGCAGTACTTC.

CDR3 sequence reads: CASSWTGRGEQYF. The CDR3 DNA follows: TGTGCCAGCAGTTGGACAGGGAGGGGCGAGCAGTACTTC. This sequence joins TRBV27 and TRBJ2-7; D might be TRBD1 (8 bases). The germline V and J ends were trimmed by 4 bases and 6 bases, with 13 bases remaining between them. CDR1 and CDR2 (germline): MNHEY, SMNVEV (reference sequence). This CDR3 spans 13 amino acids.

The V call is TRBV7-9, the J call TRBJ2-7, with D possibly TRBD1 on 5 matching bases. Trimming removed 5 bases at V and 3 bases at J, with 5 bases between. CDR1 SEHNR and CDR2 FQNEAQ come from the germline V gene (reference sequence). The CDR3 has 11 amino acids. CDR3 sequence reads: CASSDSYEQYF. CDR3 bases: TGTGCCAGCAGCGACAGCTACGAGCAGTACTTC.

The CDR3, as DNA: TGTGCCATCAGTGAGTCGGGGAAGGACAGGGGGCGTTCGTACGAGCAGTACTTC. As protein: CAISESGKDRGRSYEQYF. This sequence joins TRBV10-3 and TRBJ2-7; TRBD1 matches at 11 bases. The trim removed 0 bases at V and 4 bases at J, leaving 11 bases unmatched. CDR1 ENHRY and CDR2 SYGVKD come from the germline V gene. This CDR3 region has 18 residues.

This sequence joins TRBV19 and TRBJ2-1, with no clear D. Germline CDR1 and CDR2: LNHDA and SQIVND (reference sequence). This CDR3 has 16 amino acids. V lost 6 bases, J lost 5 bases, and 20 bases lay in between. CDR3 coding DNA: TGTGCCAGTAGCCCGCGCGGCTTCGATACTGACAATGAGCAGTTCTTC. This gives the protein CASSPRGFDTDNEQFF.

The chain couples TRBV19 to TRBJ1-3, with 7 bases matching TRBD1. CDR3 length equals 16 residues. Trimming at V came to 4 bases and at J to 0 bases, leaving 6 bases not matched to a gene. Per the germline V gene, CDR1 is LNHDA and CDR2 is SQIVND (reference sequence). The CDR3 is CASSRGQFNSGNTIYF. CDR3 coding DNA: TGTGCCAGTAGTAGGGGACAGTTCAACTCTGGAAACACCATATATTTT.

The V gene is TRBV15, the J gene TRBJ2-7, with D unclear. This CDR3 has 15 residues. The germline gives CDR1 LNHNV, CDR2 YYDKDF (reference sequence). Trimming stripped 0 bases from V and 6 bases from J, with 15 bases between. For the CDR3, the DNA is TGTGCCACCAGCAGAGACGAGCCCGTGCCCGTCGAGCAGTACTTC. Translating gives CATSRDEPVPVEQYF.

CDR3 protein: CASSSPTGTSGYTF. The DNA of the CDR3 is TGTGCCAGCAGTTCCCCGACAGGGACGTCCGGCTACACCTTC. V gene TRBV6-5 combines with J gene TRBJ1-2; 7 bases map to TRBD1. V trimming: 4 bases; J trimming: 8 bases; junction bases outside the gene matches: 10. Looked up from germline, CDR1 is MNHEY and CDR2 is SVGAGI. CDR3 length equals 14 residues.

This clone was counted a single time. This chain's CDR3 is CSVEDGYGYTF. The CDR3 nucleotides read TGCAGCGTTGAAGACGGCTATGGCTACACCTTC. This chain links TRBV29-1 with TRBJ1-2; the D is unclear. Germline V gene data show CDR1 as SQVTM and CDR2 as ANQGSEA. Trimming cost V 0 bases and J 4 bases, with 3 bases left between them. CDR3 length: 11 amino acids.

The V gene is TRBV12-5, the J gene TRBJ2-7; no clear D gene. The germline gives CDR1 LGHNT, CDR2 FRNRAP. The CDR3 extends over 13 amino acids. Deletions cut 1 base from V and 2 bases from J, with 6 bases between. CDR3 sequence reads: CASGLGTAYEQYF. CDR3 in DNA: TGTGCTAGTGGTTTGGGTACAGCCTACGAGCAGTACTTC.

This clone has a handful of counts. V and J are TRBV10-3 and TRBJ1-1; TRBD1 matches 8 bases. Germline CDR1 is ENHRY and CDR2 is SYGVKD. With V trimmed by 5 bases and J by 2 bases, 4 bases remained unmatched. The CDR3 has 14 residues. The CDR3 here is CAISLDRANTEAFF. The CDR3 coding sequence is TGTGCCATCAGTCTGGACAGGGCTAACACTGAAGCTTTCTTT.

The chain uses TRBV6-5 and TRBJ1-1; D is possibly TRBD1 (5 bases). Germline assignment: CDR1 MNHEY and CDR2 SVGAGI. The V and J ends lost 2 bases and 2 bases respectively, with 9 bases between them. This CDR3 has 14 amino acids. The CDR3 DNA sequence: TGTGCCAGCAGTTACGACAGAACAAACACTGAAGCTTTCTTT. Amino acids: CASSYDRTNTEAFF.

This sequence joins TRBV4-1 and TRBJ1-5; weak D call: TRBD1 (5 bases). This CDR3 contains 17 residues. V shed 1 base and J shed 7 bases, with 20 bases lying between them. Germline lookup yields CDR1 MGHRA and CDR2 YSYEKL. The CDR3: CASSQGEETAGKQPQHF. The CDR3 DNA is TGCGCCAGCAGCCAAGGAGAGGAGACGGCAGGGAAACAGCCCCAGCATTTT.

This chain connects TRBV27 to TRBJ2-5; D remains unclear. From germline, CDR1 is MNHEY and CDR2 SMNVEV (reference sequence). The CDR3 is 13 amino acids. The V end was cut by 5 bases, the J end by 4 bases, with 11 bases between. CDR3 region: CASSHGPVETQYF. CDR3 nucleotides: TGTGCCAGCAGTCACGGTCCCGTAGAGACCCAGTACTTC.

CDR3 protein: CASSTRDRYQETQYF. CDR3 DNA: TGTGCCAGCAGCACCCGGGACAGGTACCAAGAGACCCAGTACTTC. The chain couples TRBV5-6 to TRBJ2-5; TRBD1 agrees at 8 bases. Trimming removed 4 bases from V and 0 bases from J; junction bases left unmatched: 5. The CDR3 length is 15 residues. From germline, CDR1 is SGHDT and CDR2 YYEEEE.

This clone ranks as medium-sized (0.01 to 0.1%). The chain combines TRBV4-3 with TRBJ1-1; 7 bases line up with TRBD1. V gave up 3 bases and J gave up 3 bases; unmatched junction bases: 10. The CDR3 length is 16 residues. The germline CDR1 and CDR2 sequences are LGHNA and YSLEER. CDR3 DNA sequence: TGCGCCAGCAGCCACCAAGGGCCAGGGGGGTACACTGAAGCTTTCTTT. Its translation is CASSHQGPGGYTEAFF.

This clone was observed a single time. The gene calls are TRBV18 and TRBJ2-2; TRBD2 aligns across 7 bases. CDR1 KGHSH and CDR2 LQKENI come from the germline V gene. This CDR3 is built from 15 residues. Trimming removed 6 bases from V and 0 bases from J; junction bases left unmatched: 4. The CDR3 DNA is TGTGCCAGCTCGTCCGGGACTACGAACACCGGGGAGCTGTTTTTT. Encoded protein: CASSSGTTNTGELFF. The full variable domain, completed using reference TRBV18 and TRBJ2-2, is NAGVMQNPRHLVRRRGQEARLRCSPMKGHSHVYWYRQLPEEGLKFMVYLQKENIIDESGMPKERFSAEFPKEGPSILRIQQVVRGDSAAYFCASSSGTTNTGELFFGEGSRLTVL.

The chain recombines TRBV5-6 with TRBJ2-2; perhaps TRBD2 as D (7 bases). The CDR3 has 17 residues. Germline loops: CDR1 SGHDT, CDR2 YYEEEE. V lost 3 bases and J 4 bases, leaving 19 bases between the germline ends. DNA for the CDR3: TGTGCCAGCAGCTATTCGGTGGGGGGGCAGGGCACCGGGGAGCTGTTTTTT. Its protein is CASSYSVGGQGTGELFF.